Presented here are 7 T cell receptor beta chains from one specimen sequenced in a study of T cells in localized non-small cell lung cancer. TCRdb's copy holds only in-frame clones and misses some; the assay was immunoSEQ multiplex PCR. The sample lists tens of thousands of clones; 65% to 85% were seen once. This material consisted of peripheral blood, taken before any cancer treatment. The receptors were gathered from a female donor older than 55 with stage I lung adenocarcinoma.

This clone was counted once. V gene TRBV13 combines with J gene TRBJ2-3; maybe TRBD1 (5 bases). Germline loops: CDR1 PRHDT, CDR2 FYEKMQ (reference sequence). Trimming took off 5 bases at V and 6 bases at J, with 9 bases between the two ends. This CDR3 is 12 amino acids long. CDR3 sequence: CASSPWGDTQYF. The DNA of the CDR3 is TGTGCCAGCAGCCCTTGGGGCGATACGCAGTATTTT.

This sequence joins TRBV5-4 and TRBJ1-4; D ambiguous. V lost 2 bases to trimming and J lost 8 bases, with 13 bases between them. The length of the CDR3 is 14 residues. Germline CDR1 SGHNT, CDR2 YYREEE (reference sequence). CDR3 sequence: CASSFEGLKEKLFF. As DNA, the CDR3 is TGTGCCAGCAGCTTCGAGGGTCTCAAGGAAAAACTGTTTTTT.

This clone was seen just once. In DNA form, the CDR3 reads TGTGCCAGCAGCTTAGTCGGGCGGGACCCCTACGAGCAGTACTTC. Protein: CASSLVGRDPYEQYF. The chain carries TRBV7-2 and TRBJ2-7; TRBD2 might be the D (6 bases). The germline gives CDR1 SGHTA, CDR2 FQGNSA. The V end was cut by 1 base, the J end by 2 bases, with 12 bases between. This CDR3 spans 15 amino acids.

This chain links TRBV19 with TRBJ1-1; a weak D match, TRBD1 (5 bases). V was cut by 5 bases and J by 0 bases, with 13 bases left in between. The CDR3 covers 15 residues. CDR1 and CDR2 (germline): LNHDA, SQIVND (reference sequence). CDR3 bases: TGTGCCAGTAGTCTCAACAGGTTCTTGAACACTGAAGCTTTCTTT. It codes for CASSLNRFLNTEAFF.

This chain connects TRBV5-1 to TRBJ2-1; D ambiguous. The germline V gene has CDR1 SGHRS and CDR2 YFSETQ. The CDR3 spans 17 residues. The V and J ends lost 0 bases and 3 bases respectively, with 16 bases between them. CDR3 sequence reads: CASSLGWARENYNEQFF. The CDR3 DNA follows: TGCGCCAGCAGCTTGGGATGGGCTCGAGAAAACTACAATGAGCAGTTCTTC.

The rearrangement joins TRBV29-1 to TRBJ2-7; unclear D gene. V dropped 6 bases and J dropped 0 bases, with 9 bases sitting between them. The CDR3 spans 12 residues. Germline-derived CDR1 and CDR2 are SQVTM and ANQGSEA. This CDR3 reads CSVVTSSYEQYF. The CDR3 DNA reads as TGCAGCGTCGTTACCAGCTCCTACGAGCAGTACTTC.

The chain has TRBV7-9 and TRBJ2-1; the match to TRBD2 covers 7 bases. The junction had 9 bases not matched to a gene; V was cut back by 0 bases and J by 7 bases. The germline V gene has CDR1 SEHNR and CDR2 FQNEAQ (reference sequence). This CDR3 contains 16 residues. Here the CDR3 DNA reads TGTGCCAGCAGCTTAGCGCAGGCGGGAGTGGATAATGAGCAGTTCTTC. Encoded protein: CASSLAQAGVDNEQFF.